This TCR beta chain was profiled in a study of T cell responses to AZD1222 COVID-19 vaccine. The V end was cut by 6 bases, the J end by 1 base, with 15 bases between. Germline lookup yields CDR1 SEHNR and CDR2 FQNEAQ (reference sequence). This CDR3 comprises 15 residues. Whole-study results and caveats: The donor group comprised mostly white British people and more females; the analysis possibly underestimated clonal diversity. In the spike-specific TCR repertoire, nearly half reportedly target unmutated variant regions.

Clones were read by immunoSEQ multiplex PCR, and TCRdb kept only the in-frame ones, dropping some. The data show more than 140,000 clones, more than 70% seen once. Of note for this clone: The antigen remains unidentified.

This sequence joins TRBV7-9 and TRBJ1-1, with D possibly being TRBD1 (6 bases). The clonotype comes from an adult in good health. This specimen was peripheral blood, taken on day 0 of MenACWY control vaccination. CDR3 in DNA: TGTGCCAGCAGGGGCGGAGGGGGTTGGAACACTGAAGCTTTCTTT. Encoded protein: CASRGGGGWNTEAFF.